This T cell receptor beta chain was obtained from a study of control samples from healthy donors and cancer patients. TCRdb's table, derived via immunoSEQ multiplex PCR, lists solely in-frame clones and lacks some. The sample includes about 59,000 clones, about 92% of them seen just once. Sequences were obtained from PBMCs. The TCR originated in a man in his forties with colorectal cancer.

In DNA form, the CDR3 reads TGTGCCAGCAGCCCAAGGACAGGGGATCCCGACGAGCAGTACTTC. Its protein is CASSPRTGDPDEQYF. The V gene is TRBV13, the J gene TRBJ2-7; TRBD1 aligns across 9 bases. J was trimmed by 5 bases and V by 5 bases; bases with no gene match: 10. The CDR3 is 15 amino acids. In germline, CDR1 is PRHDT, CDR2 FYEKMQ (reference sequence).